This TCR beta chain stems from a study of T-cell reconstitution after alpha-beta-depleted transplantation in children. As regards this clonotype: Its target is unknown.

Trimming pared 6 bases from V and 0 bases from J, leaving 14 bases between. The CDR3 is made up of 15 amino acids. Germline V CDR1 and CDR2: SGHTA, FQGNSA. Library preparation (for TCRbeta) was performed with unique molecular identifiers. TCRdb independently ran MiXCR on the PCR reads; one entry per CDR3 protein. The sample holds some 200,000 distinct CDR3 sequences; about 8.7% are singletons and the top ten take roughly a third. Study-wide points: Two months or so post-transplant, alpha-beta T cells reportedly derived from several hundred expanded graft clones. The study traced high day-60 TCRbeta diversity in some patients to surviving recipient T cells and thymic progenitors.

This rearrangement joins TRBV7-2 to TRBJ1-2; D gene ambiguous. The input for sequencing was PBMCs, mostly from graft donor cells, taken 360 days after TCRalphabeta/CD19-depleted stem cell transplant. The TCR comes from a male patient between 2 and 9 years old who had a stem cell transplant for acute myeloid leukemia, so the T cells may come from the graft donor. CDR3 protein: CASRNRLNSNYGYTF. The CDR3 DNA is TGTGCCAGCAGAAACCGACTCAATTCTAACTATGGCTACACCTTC. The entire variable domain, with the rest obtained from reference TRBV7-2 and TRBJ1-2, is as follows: GAGVSQSPSNKVTEKGKDVELRCDPISGHTALYWYRQSLGQGLEFLIYFQGNSAPDKSGLPSDRFSAERTGGSVSTLTIQRTQQEDSAVYLCASRNRLNSNYGYTFGSGTRLTVV.